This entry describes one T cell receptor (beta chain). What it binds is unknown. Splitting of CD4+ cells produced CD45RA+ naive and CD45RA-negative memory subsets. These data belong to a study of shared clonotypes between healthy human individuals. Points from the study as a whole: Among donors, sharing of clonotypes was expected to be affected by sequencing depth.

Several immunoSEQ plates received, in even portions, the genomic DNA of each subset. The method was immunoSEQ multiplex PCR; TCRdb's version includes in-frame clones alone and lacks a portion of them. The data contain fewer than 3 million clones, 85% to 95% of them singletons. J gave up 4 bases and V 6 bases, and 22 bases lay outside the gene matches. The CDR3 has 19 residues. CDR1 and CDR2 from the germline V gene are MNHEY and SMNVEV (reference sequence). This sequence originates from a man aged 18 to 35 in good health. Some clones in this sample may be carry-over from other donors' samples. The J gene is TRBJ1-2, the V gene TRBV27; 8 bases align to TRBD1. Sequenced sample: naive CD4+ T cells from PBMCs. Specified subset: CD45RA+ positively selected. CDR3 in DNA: TGTGCCAGCAGCCGAAAAGACAGGGGAGTTACCCATCCCGTCTATGGCTACACCTTC. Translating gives CASSRKDRGVTHPVYGYTF.